This TCR beta chain was sequenced in a study of relationships among human T cell subsets. Regarding the study as a whole: Across seven subsets, gene usage, CDR3 length and N-additions did not differ significantly.

The CDR3 is 15 amino acids. Germline V gene data show CDR1 as MDHEN and CDR2 as SYDVKM. V dropped 4 bases and J dropped 1 base, with 11 bases sitting between them. From mRNA, alpha and beta CDR3 regions were amplified using semiquantitative ARM-PCR. In ARM-PCR, communal superprimers followed tagged nested gene-specific primers for exponential amplification. TCRdb used MiXCR to reprocess the multiplex PCR reads, holding one entry per CDR3 protein. Here the sample spans roughly 7,400 distinct CDR3 sequences, roughly 70% being singletons. From pooled CD4+ and CD8+ T cells, anti-CD45RA microbeads isolated naive plus transitional cells. This clonotype was recorded a few times. Its antigen is undetermined.

This sequence was found in a man in his forties in good health. The sample comprised naive and transitional (CD45RA+) T cells sorted from blood. The gene calls are TRBV28 and TRBJ1-3; D not resolved. The CDR3 loop reads CASSSMGLSGNTIYF. The CDR3 DNA reads as TGTGCCAGCAGTTCCATGGGTTTGTCTGGAAACACCATATATTTT.